This entry lists 18 T cell receptor beta chains sequenced from one sample in a study of PD-1 blockade in mismatch repair-deficient tumors. Data came from immunoSEQ multiplex PCR; TCRdb stores just in-frame clones and leaves some out. This sample yields some 100,000 clones, of which roughly four fifths are seen a single time; around 6.5% belongs to the top ten. Material: peripheral blood, obtained about 33 weeks after starting pembrolizumab. The receptor source for this set is an adult with mismatch repair-deficient cancer.

The rearrangement uses TRBV11-2 and TRBJ1-1; D remains unclear. Trimming stripped 3 bases from V and 4 bases from J, with 21 bases between. This CDR3 has 17 residues. Germline assignment: CDR1 SGHAT and CDR2 FQNNGV. DNA for the CDR3: TGTGCCAGCAGCTTGAAAGTCCTCCCCCGGCTTGGCACTGAAGCTTTCTTT. Translating gives CASSLKVLPRLGTEAFF.

This clone was picked up a small number of times. The junction and the germline gene differ at one end; a read error may be behind it. The rearrangement joins TRBV11-3 to TRBJ2-7; 14 bases agree with TRBD2. Germline CDR1 reads SGHNT; CDR2 reads YENEEA. This CDR3 has 14 amino acids. The chain's CDR3 is CASSLEGLAGALHF. Here the CDR3 DNA reads TGTGCCAGCAGCTTAGAGGGACTAGCGGGAGCCCTCCACTTC.

The chain is built from TRBV5-8 and TRBJ2-1; D might be TRBD1 (6 bases). The CDR3 has 14 amino acids. The ends were cut back, 0 bases at V and 11 bases at J, with 15 bases in the middle. Germline V lookup: CDR1 SGHTS, CDR2 YDEGEE. The CDR3 DNA is TGTGCCAGCAGCTTGGTCAGGGGCGAAGCCCAGCAGTTCTTC. Amino acids: CASSLVRGEAQQFF. The variable domain in full, completed from reference TRBV5-8 and TRBJ2-1, reads EAGVTQSPTHLIKTRGQQATLRCSPISGHTSVYWYQQALGLGLQFLLWYDEGEERNRGNFPPRFSGRQFPNYSSELNVNALELEDSALYLCASSLVRGEAQQFFGPGTRLTVL.

The J gene is TRBJ2-1, the V gene TRBV27; D is unclear. V lost 10 bases and J lost 1, with 8 bases in between. The CDR3 is 12 amino acids. Germline values: CDR1 MNHEY, CDR2 SMNVEV (reference sequence). The CDR3 DNA sequence: TGTGCCACCATGATGTCCTACAATGAGCAGTTCTTC. The encoded protein is CATMMSYNEQFF.

The V and J genes are TRBV6-5 and TRBJ2-7, with 7 positions matching TRBD1. Germline assignment: CDR1 MNHEY and CDR2 SVGAGI. The CDR3 runs to 13 residues. Unmatched junction bases numbered 4, after V lost 5 bases and J lost 3 bases. CDR3 bases: TGTGCCAGCAGTGACCGACAGGGCTACGAGCAGTACTTC. It encodes CASSDRQGYEQYF.

The chain uses TRBV13 and TRBJ1-1; D is possibly TRBD1 (6 bases). Germline lookup yields CDR1 PRHDT and CDR2 FYEKMQ (reference sequence). CDR3 length: 21 residues. Trimming removed 1 base from V and 6 bases from J, with 33 bases in between. In DNA form, the CDR3 reads TGTGCCAGCAGCTTAGCTTTAAAAGGAAGAGGTGTCGGGACATCGACGGCTGAAGCTTTCTTT. It encodes CASSLALKGRGVGTSTAEAFF.

The chain is built from TRBV19 and TRBJ1-2, with 9 bases lining up with TRBD1. Trimming removed 6 bases from V and 5 bases from J; junction bases left unmatched: 10. The CDR3 contains 15 residues. Germline CDR1 reads LNHDA; CDR2 reads SQIVND (reference sequence). The CDR3 reads CASSVSQGAGYGYTF. Written as DNA, the CDR3 is TGTGCCAGTAGCGTCTCACAGGGGGCTGGGTATGGCTACACCTTC. Based on the CDR3 plus reference TRBV19 and TRBJ1-2, the full variable domain is DGGITQSPKYLFRKEGQNVTLSCEQNLNHDAMYWYRQDPGQGLRLIYYSQIVNDFQKGDIAEGYSVSREKKESFPLTVTSAQKNPTAFYLCASSVSQGAGYGYTFGSGTRLTVV.

This clone has a handful of counts. This sequence joins TRBV4-1 and TRBJ1-5, with 7 bases matching TRBD1. CDR3 length: 14 amino acids. V lost 6 bases and J lost 4; bases outside the gene matches: 6. Per germline, CDR1 MGHRA and CDR2 YSYEKL. The CDR3 coding sequence is TGCGCCAGCAGTGGGGGACAGTCTAATCAGCCCCAGCATTTT. Residues: CASSGGQSNQPQHF.

CDR3 sequence reads: CASSLTGTYEQYF. The DNA for the CDR3 is TGTGCCAGCAGCTTGACGGGGACCTACGAGCAGTACTTC. V gene TRBV5-4 combines with J gene TRBJ2-7, with TRBD2 as a possible D gene (5 bases). V gave up 1 base and J gave up 2 bases, with 7 bases separating them. The CDR3 extends over 13 amino acids. Germline V gene sequence: CDR1 SGHNT, CDR2 YYREEE (reference sequence).

V gene TRBV19 combines with J gene TRBJ1-1, with D possibly being TRBD1 (6 bases). Germline loops: CDR1 LNHDA, CDR2 SQIVND (reference sequence). Trimming removed 5 bases at V and 0 bases at J, with 16 bases between. The CDR3 is 16 amino acids. The CDR3 sequence: CASSLRGGGVNTEAFF. CDR3 sequence (DNA): TGTGCCAGTAGTCTCAGGGGAGGCGGAGTGAACACTGAAGCTTTCTTT.

The rearrangement joins TRBV19 to TRBJ2-1; TRBD2 aligns across 8 bases. Trimming removed 5 bases from V and 7 bases from J; junction bases left unmatched: 10. This CDR3 contains 15 residues. The germline CDR1 and CDR2 sequences are LNHDA and SQIVND (reference sequence). The CDR3 sequence is CASSLRGLGGNEQFF. In nucleotides, the CDR3 is TGTGCCAGTAGTCTAAGGGGACTAGGAGGGAATGAGCAGTTCTTC.

The rearrangement uses TRBV7-2 and TRBJ1-1, with 11 bases matching TRBD1. Germline V gene sequence: CDR1 SGHTA, CDR2 FQGNSA. This CDR3 contains 17 residues. V trimming: 0 bases; J trimming: 4 bases; junction bases outside the gene matches: 7. DNA for the CDR3: TGTGCCAGCAGCTTAGCTGTGGGACAGGGGGTTACCACTGAAGCTTTCTTT. This encodes CASSLAVGQGVTTEAFF.

The V and J genes are TRBV6-6 and TRBJ2-4, with D perhaps matching TRBD2 (6 bases). Germline loops: CDR1 MNHNY, CDR2 SVGAGI (reference sequence). V lost 7 bases to trimming and J lost 3 bases, with 16 bases between them. This CDR3 is 15 amino acids long. CDR3 nucleotides: TGTGCCAGCAAAGAAACCGGACTATACAAAAACATTCAGTACTTC. It codes for CASKETGLYKNIQYF.

There are a few counts of this clone. This chain connects TRBV2 to TRBJ1-2; 7 nucleotides agree with TRBD1. The CDR3 totals 15 residues. With V trimmed by 0 bases and J by 5 bases, 6 bases remained unmatched. Per germline, CDR1 SNHLY and CDR2 FYNNEI. CDR3 in amino acids: CASSEALGTAYGYTF. The CDR3 region has the DNA TGTGCCAGCAGTGAAGCGCTTGGGACAGCTTATGGCTACACCTTC.

The chain couples TRBV5-1 to TRBJ1-2, with 7 bases that match TRBD1. Germline V lookup: CDR1 SGHRS, CDR2 YFSETQ. CDR3 size: 14 residues. J lost 2 bases, V lost 2 bases, and 3 bases had no gene match. The DNA for the CDR3 is TGCGCCAGCAGCTTCCGGGACAGAAACTATGGCTACACCTTC. This translates into CASSFRDRNYGYTF.

This rearrangement joins TRBV29-1 to TRBJ2-1; the match to TRBD1 covers 11 bases. The J segment lost 4 bases and the V segment lost 7 bases, leaving 12 bases of the junction unmatched. The CDR3 spans 16 residues. Germline V CDR1 and CDR2: SQVTM, ANQGSEA. This chain's CDR3 is CSAHPGTGGWYNEQFF. The CDR3 DNA reads TGCAGCGCCCACCCCGGGACAGGGGGTTGGTACAATGAGCAGTTCTTC.

The chain is built from TRBV6-7 and TRBJ2-2, with D possibly TRBD2 on 6 matching bases. TRBV6-7 is identified as an open reading frame with a role that is uncertain. The ends were cut back, 6 bases at V and 0 bases at J, with 11 bases in the middle. The CDR3 sequence is 15 residues long. In DNA, the CDR3 is TGTGCCAGCAGCCGGAGCGGGCCGAACACCGGGGAGCTGTTTTTT. It translates to CASSRSGPNTGELFF.

The gene calls are TRBV4-1 and TRBJ1-5; D uncertain. V was shortened by 2 bases and J by 0 bases, with 11 bases between the two germline ends. The CDR3 length is 16 residues. Germline CDR1 is MGHRA and CDR2 is YSYEKL. DNA of the CDR3: TGCGCCAGCAGCCAAACGACCGCTTATAGCAATCAGCCCCAGCATTTT. This translates into CASSQTTAYSNQPQHF.